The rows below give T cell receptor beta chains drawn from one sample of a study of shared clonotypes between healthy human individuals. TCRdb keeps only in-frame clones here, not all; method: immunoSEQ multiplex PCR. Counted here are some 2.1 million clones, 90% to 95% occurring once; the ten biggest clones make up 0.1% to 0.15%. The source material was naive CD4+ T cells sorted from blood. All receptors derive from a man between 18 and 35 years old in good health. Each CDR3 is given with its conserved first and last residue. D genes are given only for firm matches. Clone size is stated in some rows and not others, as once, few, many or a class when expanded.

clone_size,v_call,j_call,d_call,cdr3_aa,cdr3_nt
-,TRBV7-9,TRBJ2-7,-,CASTPHEISYEQYF,TGTGCCAGCACCCCCCACGAGATCTCCTACGAGCAGTACTTC
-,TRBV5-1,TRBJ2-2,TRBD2,CASSLDTAGAELFF,TGCGCCAGCAGCTTGGACACAGCGGGGGCCGAGCTGTTTTTT
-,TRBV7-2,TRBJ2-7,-,CASSLSGVREQCF,TGTGCCAGCAGCTTATCAGGGGTCCGAGAGCAGTGCTTC
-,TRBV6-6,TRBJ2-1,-,CASSGSAAYNEQFF,TGTGCCAGCAGTGGCAGTGCTGCCTACAATGAGCAGTTCTTC
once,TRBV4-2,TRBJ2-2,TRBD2,CASSRSGAAGELFF,TGTGCCAGCAGCCGTAGCGGGGCGGCCGGGGAGCTGTTTTTT
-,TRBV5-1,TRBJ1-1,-,CASSLQGLYTEAFF,TGCGCCAGCAGCTTACAGGGACTTTACACTGAAGCTTTCTTT
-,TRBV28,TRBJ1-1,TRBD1,CASSLPWTGANTEAFF,TGTGCCAGCAGTTTACCCTGGACAGGGGCCAACACTGAAGCTTTCTTT
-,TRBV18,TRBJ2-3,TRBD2,CASSRLAGDTDTQYF,TGTGCCAGCTCACGACTAGCGGGAGACACAGATACGCAGTATTTT
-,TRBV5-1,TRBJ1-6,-,CASRGQFDSPLHF,TGCGCCAGCAGAGGACAGTTCGATTCACCCCTCCACTTT
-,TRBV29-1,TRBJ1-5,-,CSVASFWPQHF,TGCAGCGTTGCGTCTTTTTGGCCCCAGCATTTT
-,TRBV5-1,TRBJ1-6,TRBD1,CASSLAGDRVNSPLHF,TGCGCCAGCAGCTTGGCCGGGGACAGGGTTAATTCACCCCTCCACTTT
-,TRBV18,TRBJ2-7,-,CASSPGTNYEQYF,TGTGCCAGCTCACCGGGCACTAACTACGAGCAGTACTTC
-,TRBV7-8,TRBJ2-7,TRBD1,CASSTRTGSSLYEQYF,TGTGCCAGCAGCACCAGGACAGGGTCTTCCCTCTACGAGCAGTACTTC
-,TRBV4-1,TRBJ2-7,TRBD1,CASSQGQGKGSYEQYF,TGCGCCAGCAGCCAAGGACAGGGGAAGGGCTCCTACGAGCAGTACTTC
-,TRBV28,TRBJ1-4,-,CASSPRRGEKLFF,TGTGCCAGCAGTCCCAGGAGGGGTGAAAAACTGTTTTTT
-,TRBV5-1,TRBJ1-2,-,CASSGLYGYTF,TGCGCCAGCAGCGGCCTCTATGGCTACACCTTC
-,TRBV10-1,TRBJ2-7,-,CASSESRSGKNNEQYF,TGCGCCAGCAGTGAGTCGAGGTCGGGGAAAAATAACGAGCAGTACTTC
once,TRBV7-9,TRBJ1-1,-,CASSLSQGWNTEAFF,TGTGCCAGCAGCTTAAGTCAGGGATGGAACACTGAAGCTTTCTTT
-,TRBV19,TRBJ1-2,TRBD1,CASTGQGPTNYGYTF,TGTGCCAGTACAGGACAGGGGCCGACTAACTATGGCTACACCTTC
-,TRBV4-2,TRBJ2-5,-,CASSQDGVSEYQETQYF,TGTGCCAGCAGCCAAGATGGAGTGTCTGAGTACCAAGAGACCCAGTACTTC
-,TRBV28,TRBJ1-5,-,CASRRRRIQPQHF,TGTGCCAGCAGAAGGAGGAGAATCCAGCCCCAGCATTTT
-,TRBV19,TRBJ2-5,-,CASSRQQETQYF,TGTGCCAGTAGTCGACAACAAGAGACCCAGTACTTC
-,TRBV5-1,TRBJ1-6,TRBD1,CASSSGTENSPLHF,TGCGCCAGCAGCTCCGGGACAGAGAATTCACCCCTCCACTTT
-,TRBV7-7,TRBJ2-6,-,CASSPSGANVLTF,TGTGCTAGCAGCCCCTCTGGGGCCAACGTCCTGACTTTC
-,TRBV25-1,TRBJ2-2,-,CASSGAPGGERGELFF,TGTGCCAGCAGTGGAGCTCCCGGGGGTGAGAGGGGGGAGCTGTTTTTT
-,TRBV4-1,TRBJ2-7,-,CASSLGKGPYEQYF,TGCGCCAGCAGCCTCGGGAAGGGGCCCTACGAGCAGTACTTC
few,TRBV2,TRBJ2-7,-,CASSAGDSYEQYF,TGTGCCAGCTCGGCAGGAGATTCCTACGAGCAGTACTTC
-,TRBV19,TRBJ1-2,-,CASSIRGAGYTF,TGTGCCAGTAGTATTCGGGGAGCTGGCTACACCTTC
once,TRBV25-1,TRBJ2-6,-,CASSLRDTYPSGANVLTF,TGTGCCAGCAGTCTACGGGACACCTACCCCTCTGGGGCCAACGTCCTGACTTTC
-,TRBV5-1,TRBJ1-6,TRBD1,CASSFGTADNSPLHF,TGCGCCAGCAGCTTCGGGACAGCCGATAATTCACCCCTCCACTTT
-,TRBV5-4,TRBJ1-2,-,CASSPGQGNGYTF,TGTGCCAGCAGCCCGGGCCAGGGTAACGGCTACACCTTC
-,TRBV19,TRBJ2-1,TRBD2,CASASGSYSNEQFF,TGTGCCAGTGCTAGCGGGAGTTATAGCAATGAGCAGTTCTTC
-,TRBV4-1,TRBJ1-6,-,CASSQEGSPLHF,TGCGCCAGCAGCCAAGAGGGTTCACCCCTCCACTTT
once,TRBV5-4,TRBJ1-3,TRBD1,CASSRGQLSSGNTIYF,TGTGCCAGCAGCCGGGGACAGCTTAGCTCTGGAAACACCATATATTTT
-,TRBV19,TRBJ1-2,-,CASSISSGSLRANYGYTF,TGTGCCAGTAGTATTTCCTCCGGGTCCCTCCGAGCTAACTATGGCTACACCTTC
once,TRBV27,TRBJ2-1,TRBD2,CASSVLAVHNEQFF,TGTGCCAGCAGTGTCCTAGCGGTACACAATGAGCAGTTCTTC
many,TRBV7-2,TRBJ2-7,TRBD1,CASSSGQGTSYEQYF,TGTGCCAGCAGCTCAGGACAGGGGACGTCCTACGAGCAGTACTTC
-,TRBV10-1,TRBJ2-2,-,CASGSTGELFF,TGCGCCAGCGGGTCGACCGGGGAGCTGTTTTTT
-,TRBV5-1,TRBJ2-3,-,CASSSTSMDTQYF,TGCGCCAGCAGCTCGACTAGTATGGATACGCAGTATTTT
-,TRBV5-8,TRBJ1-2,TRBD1,CASSQWGQNYGYTF,TGTGCCAGCAGCCAATGGGGACAGAACTATGGCTACACCTTC
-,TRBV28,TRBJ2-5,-,CASSTNGDTPLETQYF,TGTGCCAGCAGCACAAACGGGGACACCCCTTTGGAGACCCAGTACTTC
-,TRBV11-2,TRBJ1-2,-,CASSPLVGTNYGYTF,TGTGCCAGCAGCCCTCTGGTGGGCACTAACTATGGCTACACCTTC
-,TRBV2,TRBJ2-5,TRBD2,CASKTGGRETQYF,TGTGCCAGCAAAACGGGGGGGAGAGAGACCCAGTACTTC